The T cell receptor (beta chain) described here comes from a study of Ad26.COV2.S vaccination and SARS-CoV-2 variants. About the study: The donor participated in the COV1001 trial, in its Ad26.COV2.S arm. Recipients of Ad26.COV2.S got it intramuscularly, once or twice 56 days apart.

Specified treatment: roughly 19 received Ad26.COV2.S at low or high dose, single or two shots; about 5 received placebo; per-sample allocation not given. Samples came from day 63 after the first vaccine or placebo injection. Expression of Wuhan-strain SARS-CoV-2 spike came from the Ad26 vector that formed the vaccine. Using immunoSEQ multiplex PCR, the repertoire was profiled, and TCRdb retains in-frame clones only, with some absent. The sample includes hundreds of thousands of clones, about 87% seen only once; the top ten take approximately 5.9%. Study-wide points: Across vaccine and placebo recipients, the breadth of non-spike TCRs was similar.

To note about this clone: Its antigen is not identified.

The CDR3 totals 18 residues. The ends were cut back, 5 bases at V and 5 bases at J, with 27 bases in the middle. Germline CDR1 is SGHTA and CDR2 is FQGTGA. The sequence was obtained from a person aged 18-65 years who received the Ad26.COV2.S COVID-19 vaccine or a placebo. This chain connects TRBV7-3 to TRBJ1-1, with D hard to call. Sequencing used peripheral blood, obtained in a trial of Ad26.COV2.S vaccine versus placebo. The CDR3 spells CASSPKTLRLGDRTEAFF. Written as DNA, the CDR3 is TGTGCCAGCAGCCCTAAAACCCTCAGGTTGGGAGATAGGACTGAAGCTTTCTTT.